These 16 T cell receptor beta chains share one sample of origin, sequenced in a study of cytomegalovirus exposure and HLA in healthy donors. The PCR ran on 60 Vbeta and 13 Jbeta primers. Data came from immunoSEQ multiplex PCR; TCRdb stores just in-frame clones and leaves some out. The sample gives about 70,000 clones, approximately 90% of which show up once; 2% is in the top ten. Material: PBMCs. The receptors shown here come from a woman in her twenties or thirties in good health and CMV-seronegative.

The chain joins TRBV9 to TRBJ1-4; maybe TRBD1 (5 bases). The V end lost 0 bases, the J end lost 7 bases, and 13 bases lay between the germline ends. The CDR3 covers 15 residues. The germline gives CDR1 SGDLS, CDR2 YYNGEE. CDR3 region: CASSVGSGWPEKLFF. In DNA form, the CDR3 reads TGTGCCAGCAGCGTAGGTTCAGGGTGGCCTGAAAAACTGTTTTTT. The full variable domain, in which reference TRBV9 and TRBJ1-4 provide the parts outside the CDR3, is DSGVTQTPKHLITATGQRVTLRCSPRSGDLSVYWYQQSLDQGLQFLIQYYNGEERAKGNILERFSAQQFPDLHSELNLSSLELGDSALYFCASSVGSGWPEKLFFGSGTQLSVL.

The V and J genes are TRBV7-2 and TRBJ2-7; 7 nucleotides line up with TRBD2. Losses at the gene ends were 5 bases for V and 0 bases for J; bases not matched to a gene: 10. The CDR3 totals 16 residues. Germline V CDR1 and CDR2: SGHTA, FQGNSA. CDR3 sequence: CASSIASGGSSYEQYF. The DNA of the CDR3 is TGTGCCAGCAGCATCGCTTCCGGCGGGAGCTCCTACGAGCAGTACTTC. The whole variable domain, filled in from reference TRBV7-2 and TRBJ2-7, reads GAGVSQSPSNKVTEKGKDVELRCDPISGHTALYWYRQSLGQGLEFLIYFQGNSAPDKSGLPSDRFSAERTGGSVSTLTIQRTQQEDSAVYLCASSIASGGSSYEQYFGPGTRLTVT.

This clone was detected only a few times. This chain connects TRBV5-6 to TRBJ2-2, with 8 bases identical to TRBD2. CDR1 SGHDT and CDR2 YYEEEE come from the germline V gene. Trimming cost V 7 bases and J 4 bases; bases outside gene matches: 6. This CDR3 contains 14 residues. CDR3 amino acids: CASERGRSTGELFF. CDR3 DNA sequence: TGTGCCAGCGAGCGGGGGCGCAGCACCGGGGAGCTGTTTTTT.

The rearrangement joins TRBV2 to TRBJ2-7, with D possibly TRBD2 on 5 matching bases. V was pared by 0 bases and J by 1 base, with 10 bases between. CDR1 is SNHLY, CDR2 FYNNEI, per germline. CDR3 length: 15 amino acids. The CDR3 DNA reads TGTGCCAGCAGTGAAGCCGAGGGAGTGTCCTACGAGCAGTACTTC. Protein: CASSEAEGVSYEQYF.

This sequence joins TRBV28 and TRBJ2-5; TRBD2 agrees at 9 bases. With V trimmed by 4 bases and J by 5 bases, 11 bases remained unmatched. The V gene's germline CDR1 is MDHEN and CDR2 SYDVKM. This CDR3 has 16 residues. The CDR3 region has the DNA TGTGCCAGCAGTTCCCTCGGCGGGAGGGCACAGGAGACCCAGTACTTC. Translated, it gives CASSSLGGRAQETQYF.

The rearrangement joins TRBV7-6 to TRBJ2-5; 10 bases agree with TRBD2. Germline values: CDR1 SGHVS, CDR2 FNYEAQ. The CDR3 is made up of 16 amino acids. Losses at the gene ends were 2 bases for V and 4 bases for J; bases not matched to a gene: 7. This CDR3 is CASSLYSGRASETQYF. CDR3 nucleotides: TGTGCCAGCAGCTTATACAGCGGGAGGGCCTCAGAGACCCAGTACTTC.

In the case of this clone: An end of the junction differs from the germline gene, which may be a read error. The V and J genes are TRBV7-9 and TRBJ2-3; 11 nucleotides align to TRBD2. CDR3 length equals 16 residues. CDR1 is SEHNR, CDR2 FQNEAQ, per germline (reference sequence). The CDR3 reads CSSSSVAGGRADTQYF. CDR3 in DNA: TGTTCCAGCAGCTCCGTAGCGGGAGGGCGGGCAGATACGCAGTATTTT.

CDR3 DNA sequence: TGTGCCAGCAGCTCCCAGAACGGGTACGAGCAGTACTTC. It encodes CASSSQNGYEQYF. The chain is built from TRBV11-2 and TRBJ2-7; unclear D gene. CDR3 length equals 13 residues. V shed 4 bases and J shed 4 bases, with 11 bases lying between them. The germline CDR1 and CDR2 sequences are SGHAT and FQNNGV.

The chain recombines TRBV29-1 with TRBJ2-3; 8 positions match TRBD1. Trimming took 6 bases from V and 6 from J; bases not matched to a gene: 8. The germline CDR1 and CDR2 sequences are SQVTM and ANQGSEA. The CDR3 has 13 amino acids. CDR3 nucleotides: TGCAGCGTGGGATCCCGGGACAGGGATACGCAGTATTTT. Protein product: CSVGSRDRDTQYF.

V gene TRBV7-9 combines with J gene TRBJ2-1, with D possibly matching TRBD2 (5 bases). Germline V gene lookup returns CDR1 SEHNR and CDR2 FQNEAQ (reference sequence). The V gene lost 7 bases and the J gene lost 8 bases, with 15 bases spanning the gap. The CDR3 is 13 amino acids. CDR3 loop: CASTFHGVDEQFF. CDR3 DNA sequence: TGTGCCAGCACTTTTCACGGGGTGGATGAGCAGTTCTTC.

CDR3 in DNA: TGTGCCAGCAGCTTAGCCCGACAGGGCGCTGGGGCCAACGTCCTGACTTTC. Amino acid sequence: CASSLARQGAGANVLTF. The chain employs TRBV7-9 and TRBJ2-6, with 7 positions matching TRBD1. The CDR3 length is 17 residues. Germline values: CDR1 SEHNR, CDR2 FQNEAQ (reference sequence). Trimming removed 0 bases from V and 2 bases from J; junction bases left unmatched: 4. Full variable domain (rest looked up from reference TRBV7-9 and TRBJ2-6): DTGVSQNPRHKITKRGQNVTFRCDPISEHNRLYWYRQTLGQGPEFLTYFQNEAQLEKSRLLSDRFSAERPKGSFSTLEIQRTEQGDSAMYLCASSLARQGAGANVLTFGAGSRLTVL.

The V call is TRBV19, the J call TRBJ2-7; 7 nucleotides line up with TRBD1. Per germline, CDR1 LNHDA and CDR2 SQIVND (reference sequence). The length of the CDR3 is 14 residues. V dropped 9 bases and J dropped 6; count of bases not matched to a gene: 14. The CDR3 DNA reads TGTGCCAGCGGAAGGACAGGTTCCATCGGCGAGCAGTACTTC. It codes for CASGRTGSIGEQYF.

V and J are TRBV9 and TRBJ2-3, with 8 nucleotides matching TRBD2. With V trimmed by 2 bases and J by 0 bases, 2 bases remained unmatched. Per germline, CDR1 SGDLS and CDR2 YYNGEE. This CDR3 comprises 15 residues. CDR3 protein: CASSVLAGSTDTQYF. CDR3 nucleotides: TGTGCCAGCAGCGTCCTAGCGGGCAGCACAGATACGCAGTATTTT.

This clone occurred once. V is TRBV18 and J is TRBJ1-1; the D gene is possibly TRBD1 (6 bases). There are 16 residues in the CDR3. CDR1 is KGHSH, CDR2 LQKENI, per germline. V was clipped by 4 bases and J by 4 bases, with 19 bases between them. The CDR3 here is CASSLQPGGRGTEAFF. The CDR3 coding sequence is TGTGCCAGCTCACTGCAGCCGGGGGGCAGGGGCACTGAAGCTTTCTTT.

The J gene is TRBJ2-1, the V gene TRBV5-1, with 7 bases aligning to TRBD2. CDR3 size: 16 residues. Germline V gene lookup returns CDR1 SGHRS and CDR2 YFSETQ. J was trimmed by 4 bases and V by 6 bases; bases with no gene match: 13. CDR3 protein: CASTLMMGEGYNEQFF. DNA of the CDR3: TGCGCCAGCACCCTTATGATGGGGGAGGGTTACAATGAGCAGTTCTTC.

This sequence joins TRBV4-3 and TRBJ2-2; D perhaps matches TRBD2 (5 bases). The germline V gene encodes CDR1 LGHNA and CDR2 YSLEER. V gave up 4 bases and J gave up 2 bases, with 14 bases separating them. The CDR3 length is 16 residues. The chain's CDR3 is CASSRRWGDNTGELFF. The CDR3 nucleotides are TGCGCCAGCAGCCGTAGGTGGGGAGATAACACCGGGGAGCTGTTTTTT.